This T cell receptor beta chain was retrieved from a study of blood T cell repertoires in COVID-19. Across the whole study: PBMCs, B-cell-depleted T cells, or T cells were the source of the cDNA or gDNA that made up the material.

Followed over time, Seattle patients had been enrolled while infection was active. CDR1 and CDR2 from the germline V gene are LNHDA and SQIVND (reference sequence). Trimming removed 3 bases from V and 0 bases from J, with 9 bases in between. CDR3 length: 15 amino acids. Method: immunoSEQ multiplex PCR; TCRdb's copy keeps in-frame clones and lacks some. This sample has some 300,000 clones, with roughly 86% found just once. The sequence was collected from a woman in her 30s with COVID-19, enrolled during active disease. V and J are TRBV19 and TRBJ1-5; TRBD1 might be the D (6 bases). Sequencing was performed on peripheral blood. This chain's CDR3 is CASSMWGLSNQPQHF. CDR3 nucleotide sequence: TGTGCCAGTAGTATGTGGGGGCTTAGCAATCAGCCCCAGCATTTT.